This T cell receptor beta chain came from a study of Ad26.COV2.S vaccination and SARS-CoV-2 variants. As for the study in general: Intramuscularly, Ad26.COV2.S was given either once or twice, 56 days apart.

Stated treatment: roughly 20 received Ad26.COV2.S at low or high dose, single or two shots; 5 received placebo; per-sample allocation not given. At day 63 after the first vaccine or placebo injection, samples were drawn. This clone was seen just once. The antigen remains undetermined. Overall study findings and caveats: Higher spike-specific TCR breadth was found in vaccine recipients than in placebo recipients.

There are 18 residues in the CDR3. Looked up from germline, CDR1 is SGDLS and CDR2 is YYNGEE. V gave up 0 bases and J gave up 0 bases, with 18 bases separating them. TCRdb's table, derived via immunoSEQ multiplex PCR, lists solely in-frame clones and lacks some. Here the sample spans over 200,000 clones, more than 75% being singletons. This sequence was found in a person aged 18-60 years who received the Ad26.COV2.S COVID-19 vaccine or a placebo. This chain links TRBV9 with TRBJ1-1; D is perhaps TRBD1 (6 bases). Material: peripheral blood, obtained in a trial of Ad26.COV2.S vaccine versus placebo. The DNA of the CDR3 is TGTGCCAGCAGCGTAGAATTAGGACAGCCTACTCTGAACACTGAAGCTTTCTTT. Amino acids: CASSVELGQPTLNTEAFF. Drawing the rest from reference TRBV9 and TRBJ1-1, the complete variable domain is DSGVTQTPKHLITATGQRVTLRCSPRSGDLSVYWYQQSLDQGLQFLIQYYNGEERAKGNILERFSAQQFPDLHSELNLSSLELGDSALYFCASSVELGQPTLNTEAFFGQGTRLTVV.